What follows are 9 T cell receptor beta chains derived from one specimen sequenced in a study of cytomegalovirus exposure and HLA in healthy donors. Profiling relied on immunoSEQ multiplex PCR, and the TCRdb table lists in-frame clones only, not all of them. The sample holds 150,000 to 200,000 clones, almost 85% seen once. The sequenced material came from PBMCs. These receptors were obtained from a man aged 25 to 45 in good health and CMV-seropositive.

V and J are TRBV10-3 and TRBJ2-3, with TRBD1 matching over 9 bases. The germline CDR1 and CDR2 sequences are ENHRY and SYGVKD. After removal of 3 bases from V and 3 bases from J, the junction contained 7 bases not matched to a gene. CDR3 size: 16 residues. The CDR3 reads CAISDRQGQGTDTQYF. In nucleotides, the CDR3 is TGTGCCATCAGTGATCGCCAGGGACAGGGAACAGATACGCAGTATTTT.

V is TRBV5-1 and J is TRBJ2-2; D unresolved. From germline, CDR1 is SGHRS and CDR2 YFSETQ. This CDR3 spans 15 amino acids. V was shortened by 0 bases and J by 6 bases, with 12 bases between the two germline ends. CDR3 loop: CASSLGPGYAGELFF. The CDR3 DNA is TGCGCCAGCAGCTTGGGTCCGGGTTACGCCGGGGAGCTGTTTTTT.

The V and J genes are TRBV18 and TRBJ1-5; possible D gene TRBD1, 5 bases. Germline CDR1 is KGHSH and CDR2 is LQKENI. The V end lost 3 bases, the J end lost 0 bases, and 12 bases lay between the germline ends. This CDR3 contains 16 residues. The CDR3 loop reads CASSPTGDYSNQPQHF. CDR3 coding DNA: TGTGCCAGCTCACCTACAGGTGATTATAGCAATCAGCCCCAGCATTTT.

The V gene is TRBV19, the J gene TRBJ1-2, with 10 bases matching TRBD1. The CDR3 covers 15 residues. The germline CDR1 and CDR2 sequences are LNHDA and SQIVND (reference sequence). Losses at the gene ends were 5 bases for V and 2 bases for J; bases not matched to a gene: 5. In nucleotides, the CDR3 is TGTGCCAGTAGTGATCCGGGACAGGGGAACTATGGCTACACCTTC. Translated: CASSDPGQGNYGYTF.

The chain recombines TRBV7-9 with TRBJ2-7; TRBD1 is a possible D gene (6 bases). V dropped 8 bases and J dropped 2 bases, with 13 bases sitting between them. CDR3 length: 13 residues. CDR1 is SEHNR, CDR2 FQNEAQ, per germline (reference sequence). Written as DNA, the CDR3 is TGTGCCAGCGGGGGCTCCGACCCCTACGAGCAGTACTTC. Translation: CASGGSDPYEQYF.

The rearrangement joins TRBV5-6 to TRBJ2-7, with D possibly being TRBD2 (5 bases). V lost 4 bases to trimming and J lost 3 bases, with 20 bases between them. The CDR3 is 16 residues long. Germline lookup yields CDR1 SGHDT and CDR2 YYEEEE. The CDR3 DNA sequence: TGTGCCAGCAGCCACCCTAGCCCCCGAGGTCACTACGAGCAGTACTTC. Translation: CASSHPSPRGHYEQYF.

The CDR3, as DNA: TGTGCCAGCAGCCGTAGACTAGCGGGAGCTAACGAGCAGTACTTC. Residues: CASSRRLAGANEQYF. The chain uses TRBV7-2 and TRBJ2-7, with 12 bases that match TRBD2. The CDR3 sequence is 15 residues long. After removal of 5 bases from V and 5 bases from J, the junction contained 7 bases not matched to a gene. CDR1 SGHTA and CDR2 FQGNSA come from the germline V gene.

The chain joins TRBV5-4 to TRBJ2-3; D is perhaps TRBD2 (5 bases). The germline V gene encodes CDR1 SGHNT and CDR2 YYREEE (reference sequence). V was shortened by 3 bases and J by 5 bases, with 13 bases between the two germline ends. The CDR3 extends over 14 amino acids. DNA of the CDR3: TGTGCCAGCAGCTCAGCCGGGAACCAAGATACGCAGTATTTT. As protein: CASSSAGNQDTQYF.

V and J are TRBV19 and TRBJ1-1, with D perhaps TRBD1 (6 bases). Germline V gene lookup returns CDR1 LNHDA and CDR2 SQIVND (reference sequence). The CDR3 runs 15 residues. V was pared by 5 bases and J by 10 bases, with 23 bases between. CDR3 in amino acids: CASSGAGVIRSGAFF. CDR3 bases: TGTGCCAGTAGTGGCGCAGGGGTTATCAGGTCCGGAGCTTTCTTT.